Following are 21 T cell receptor beta chains from one sample sequenced in a study of shared clonotypes between healthy human individuals. The method was immunoSEQ multiplex PCR; TCRdb's version includes in-frame clones alone and lacks a portion of them. This sample yields more than 2,000,000 clones, of which 85% to 95% are seen a single time; 0.35% to 0.45% belongs to the top ten. The sample taken for sequencing was naive CD4+ T cells from PBMCs. The subset was: CD45RA+ positively selected. The origin of the receptors is a man between 18 and 29 years old in good health. Some clones in this sample may be carry-over from other donors' samples.

The chain has TRBV2 and TRBJ2-1; 14 nucleotides line up with TRBD2. Looked up from germline, CDR1 is SNHLY and CDR2 is FYNNEI. The V gene end was trimmed by 6 bases and the J gene end by 8 bases; junction bases not matched to a gene: 6. The CDR3 contains 15 residues. Here the CDR3 reads CASRGTSGSFDEQFF. CDR3 in DNA: TGTGCCAGCAGGGGGACTAGCGGGAGTTTCGATGAGCAGTTCTTC.

The rearrangement joins TRBV4-2 to TRBJ1-4; D is uncertain. CDR1 is LGHNA and CDR2 is YNFKEQ in the germline V gene. This CDR3 spans 15 amino acids. Deletions cut 4 bases from V and 2 bases from J, with 11 bases between. The DNA for the CDR3 is TGTGCCAGCAGCCTCACAGCGCTGACTAATGAAAAACTGTTTTTT. Amino acids: CASSLTALTNEKLFF.

This sequence joins TRBV5-8 and TRBJ2-7; D not resolved. Germline V gene data show CDR1 as SGHTS and CDR2 as YDEGEE. Deletions cut 0 bases from V and 0 bases from J, with 7 bases between. The CDR3 loop spans 14 amino acids. CDR3 sequence (DNA): TGTGCCAGCAGCTTGGACTCAGACTCCTACGAGCAGTACTTC. This translates into CASSLDSDSYEQYF.

The chain is built from TRBV18 and TRBJ2-1, with D perhaps TRBD1 or TRBD2 (5 bases each). Trimming pared 3 bases from V and 2 bases from J, leaving 11 bases between. This CDR3 contains 15 residues. Germline V gene lookup returns CDR1 KGHSH and CDR2 LQKENI. Written as DNA, the CDR3 is TGTGCCAGCTCACCTCAGCCGGGGCCCTACAATGAGCAGTTCTTC. It specifies CASSPQPGPYNEQFF.

V gene TRBV6-1 combines with J gene TRBJ2-7; the match to TRBD2 covers 7 bases. This CDR3 has 13 residues. J lost 3 bases, V lost 8 bases, and 7 bases had no gene match. Germline V lookup: CDR1 MNHNS, CDR2 SASEGT. For the CDR3, the DNA is TGTGCCAGCTCAAGCGGGGTCCTCTACGAGCAGTACTTC. Translation: CASSSGVLYEQYF.

The chain recombines TRBV5-1 with TRBJ2-5; D is perhaps TRBD1 or TRBD2 (5 bases each). V was clipped by 7 bases and J by 9 bases, with 22 bases between them. Germline loops: CDR1 SGHRS, CDR2 YFSETQ. The CDR3 is 14 amino acids. CDR3 residues: CASARDLDGAAQYF. The CDR3 DNA reads TGCGCCAGCGCAAGGGACCTCGACGGGGCAGCCCAGTACTTC. The whole variable domain, filled in from reference TRBV5-1 and TRBJ2-5, reads KAGVTQTPRYLIKTRGQQVTLSCSPISGHRSVSWYQQTPGQGLQFLFEYFSETQRNKGNFPGRFSGRQFSNSRSEMNVSTLELGDSALYLCASARDLDGAAQYFGPGTRLLVL.

The gene calls are TRBV5-5 and TRBJ2-5; 14 bases fit TRBD2. Looked up from germline, CDR1 is SGHKS and CDR2 is YYEKEE (reference sequence). Trimming at V came to 1 base and at J to 5 bases, leaving 4 bases not matched to a gene. This CDR3 has 16 residues. CDR3 protein: CASSLQTSGRVETQYF. In DNA, the CDR3 is TGTGCCAGCAGCTTGCAGACTAGCGGGAGGGTCGAGACCCAGTACTTC.

J is TRBJ2-5 and V is TRBV5-1, with 8 positions matching TRBD1. V lost 4 bases, J lost 5 bases, and 10 bases stayed unmatched. The CDR3 runs 15 residues. Germline V gene lookup returns CDR1 SGHRS and CDR2 YFSETQ. The CDR3 protein is CASSALGQGQETQYF. DNA for the CDR3: TGCGCCAGCAGCGCCCTAGGACAGGGCCAGGAGACCCAGTACTTC.

The chain uses TRBV28 and TRBJ2-1, with 13 bases fitting TRBD2. Losses at the gene ends were 8 bases for V and 5 bases for J; bases not matched to a gene: 6. Per the germline V gene, CDR1 is MDHEN and CDR2 is SYDVKM. CDR3 length: 15 amino acids. The CDR3 loop is CASLTSGRAHNEQFF. The CDR3 DNA sequence: TGTGCCAGCCTCACTAGCGGGAGGGCCCACAATGAGCAGTTCTTC.

The chain is built from TRBV9 and TRBJ1-3; weak D call: TRBD1 (5 bases). V gave up 3 bases and J gave up 1 base, with 8 bases separating them. The CDR3 has 14 residues. CDR1 and CDR2 from the germline V gene are SGDLS and YYNGEE. The CDR3 loop is CASSEPGSGNTIYF. DNA of the CDR3: TGTGCCAGCAGCGAACCAGGGTCTGGAAACACCATATATTTT.

This chain connects TRBV5-1 to TRBJ2-7; no reliable D call. The CDR3 loop spans 13 amino acids. V was cut by 0 bases and J by 8 bases, with 12 bases left in between. The V gene's germline CDR1 is SGHRS and CDR2 YFSETQ. CDR3 sequence (DNA): TGCGCCAGCAGCTTGGGCGCAGGCCCTCAGCAGTACTTC. The encoded protein is CASSLGAGPQQYF.

This rearrangement joins TRBV7-9 to TRBJ1-1; the D is unclear. Germline loops: CDR1 SEHNR, CDR2 FQNEAQ (reference sequence). V shed 6 bases and J shed 7 bases, with 15 bases lying between them. There are 13 residues in the CDR3. This CDR3 reads CASRARGSSEAFF. The CDR3 DNA reads as TGTGCCAGCAGGGCACGAGGGTCGAGTGAAGCTTTCTTT.

This chain links TRBV6-5 with TRBJ2-5; the D is unclear. Between the trimmed V and J ends, which lost 4 bases and 4 bases, there was a span of 10 bases. Germline lookup yields CDR1 MNHEY and CDR2 SVGAGI. The CDR3 is 13 residues long. In DNA form, the CDR3 reads TGTGCCAGCAGTTTTGGACGGAGAGAGACCCAGTACTTC. Residues: CASSFGRRETQYF.

As DNA, the CDR3 is TGTGCCAGCAGTGAAGTGGTCCTGAAGTATTTT. Encoded protein: CASSEVVLKYF. V and J are TRBV6-1 and TRBJ2-3; unclear D gene. This CDR3 is built from 11 residues. In germline, CDR1 is MNHNS, CDR2 SASEGT. V was clipped by 1 base and J by 13 bases, with 9 bases between them.

The genes are TRBV27 and TRBJ2-1, with 9 bases matching TRBD2. Germline trimming cut 7 bases from V and 2 bases from J; bases unmatched to any gene: 6. The CDR3 loop spans 15 amino acids. Germline CDR1 reads MNHEY; CDR2 reads SMNVEV (reference sequence). The CDR3 reads CASTRSSGTYNEQFF. Written as DNA, the CDR3 is TGTGCCAGCACCCGGTCTAGCGGGACCTACAATGAGCAGTTCTTC.

The CDR3 reads CASSLLYEQFF. For the CDR3, the DNA is TGTGCCAGCAGCTTGTTGTATGAGCAGTTCTTC. The chain combines TRBV5-5 with TRBJ2-1; D remains unclear. Germline V lookup: CDR1 SGHKS, CDR2 YYEKEE (reference sequence). The CDR3 extends over 11 amino acids. Deletions cut 1 base from V and 8 bases from J, with 4 bases between.

The rearrangement links TRBV5-1 to TRBJ2-3, with 10 bases aligning to TRBD1. After removal of 2 bases from V and 6 bases from J, the junction contained 9 bases not matched to a gene. The CDR3 contains 16 residues. CDR1 is SGHRS and CDR2 is YFSETQ in the germline V gene. The CDR3 DNA follows: TGCGCCAGCAGCTTCGCGGGACAGGGGATAGGGGATACGCAGTATTTT. It codes for CASSFAGQGIGDTQYF.

The chain is built from TRBV11-3 and TRBJ1-3; unclear D gene. The germline gives CDR1 SGHNT, CDR2 YENEEA. The V and J ends lost 1 base and 0 bases respectively, with 13 bases between them. This CDR3 has 17 residues. The CDR3 DNA is TGTGCCAGCAGCTTAGGAGGAGGACCCCACTCTGGAAACACCATATATTTT. Its protein product is CASSLGGGPHSGNTIYF. Filled out from reference TRBV11-3 and TRBJ1-3, the complete variable domain reads EAGVVQSPRYKIIEKKQPVAFWCNPISGHNTLYWYLQNLGQGPELLIRYENEEAVDDSQLPKDRFSAERLKGVDSTLKIQPAELGDSAVYLCASSLGGGPHSGNTIYFGEGSWLTVV.

As concerns this clone: The same CDR3 is also encoded by other DNA sequences in this sample. The chain employs TRBV5-1 and TRBJ1-4; D ambiguous. Germline CDR1 SGHRS, CDR2 YFSETQ. CDR3 size: 12 residues. Trimming shortened V by 0 bases and J by 7 bases, and 4 bases separated the two germline ends. The CDR3 reads CASSLVGEKLFF. For the CDR3, the DNA is TGCGCCAGCAGCTTGGTAGGTGAAAAACTGTTTTTT.

The rearrangement links TRBV20-1 to TRBJ1-1; D is perhaps TRBD1 (6 bases). The CDR3 spans 11 residues. Per germline, CDR1 DFQATT and CDR2 SNEGSKA (reference sequence). In DNA, the CDR3 is TGCAGGGGGGCGAGGGGCACTGAAGCTTTCTTT. Translation: CRGARGTEAFF.

The chain employs TRBV7-3 and TRBJ2-3; possibly TRBD2 for D (6 bases). CDR1 and CDR2 from the germline V gene are SGHTA and FQGTGA. The CDR3 has 15 residues. The germline V and J ends were trimmed by 5 bases and 5 bases, with 17 bases remaining between them. CDR3 in amino acids: CASSPRRGRGDTQYF. CDR3 bases: TGTGCCAGCAGCCCGCGGAGGGGACGGGGAGATACGCAGTATTTT.